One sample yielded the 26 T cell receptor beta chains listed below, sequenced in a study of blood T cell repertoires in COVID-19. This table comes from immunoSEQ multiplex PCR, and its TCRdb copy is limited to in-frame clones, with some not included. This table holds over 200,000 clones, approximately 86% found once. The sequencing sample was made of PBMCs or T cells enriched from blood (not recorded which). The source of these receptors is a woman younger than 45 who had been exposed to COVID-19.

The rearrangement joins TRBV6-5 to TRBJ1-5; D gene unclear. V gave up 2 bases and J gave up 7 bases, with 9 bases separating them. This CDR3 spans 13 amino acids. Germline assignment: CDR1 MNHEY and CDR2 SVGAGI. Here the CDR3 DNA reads TGTGCCAGCAGTTACGCGGGTCGACAGCCCCAGCATTTT. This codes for CASSYAGRQPQHF.

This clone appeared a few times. The CDR3 sequence is CASSLAPPGQGHQPQHF. The CDR3 DNA follows: TGTGCCAGCAGCTTAGCGCCGCCGGGACAGGGCCATCAGCCCCAGCATTTT. V usage is TRBV7-6 and J usage is TRBJ1-5; 9 bases are a match to TRBD1. V lost 0 bases to trimming and J lost 5 bases; unmatched junction nucleotides: 8. Germline lookup yields CDR1 SGHVS and CDR2 FNYEAQ. The CDR3 length is 17 residues.

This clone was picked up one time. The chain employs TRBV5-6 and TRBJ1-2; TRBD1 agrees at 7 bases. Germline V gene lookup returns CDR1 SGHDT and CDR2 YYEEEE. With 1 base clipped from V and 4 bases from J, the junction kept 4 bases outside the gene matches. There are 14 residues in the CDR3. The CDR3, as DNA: TGTGCCAGCAGCTTGCGACAGGGCGGCTATGGCTACACCTTC. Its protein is CASSLRQGGYGYTF.

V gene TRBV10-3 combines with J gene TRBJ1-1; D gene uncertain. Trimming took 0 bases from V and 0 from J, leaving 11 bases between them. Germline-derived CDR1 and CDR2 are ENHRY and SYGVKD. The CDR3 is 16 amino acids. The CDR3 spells CAISESLQTMNTEAFF. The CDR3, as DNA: TGTGCCATCAGTGAGTCGCTTCAAACAATGAACACTGAAGCTTTCTTT.

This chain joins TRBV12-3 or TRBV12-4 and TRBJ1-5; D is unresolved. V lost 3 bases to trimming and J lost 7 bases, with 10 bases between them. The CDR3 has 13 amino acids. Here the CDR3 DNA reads TGTGCCAGCAGTTTCCAGTCGGAGCAGCCCCAGCATTTT. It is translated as CASSFQSEQPQHF.

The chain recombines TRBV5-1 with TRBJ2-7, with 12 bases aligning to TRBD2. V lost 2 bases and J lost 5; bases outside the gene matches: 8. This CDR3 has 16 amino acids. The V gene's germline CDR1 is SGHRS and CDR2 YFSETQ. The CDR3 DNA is TGCGCCAGCAGCTTACTGACTAGCGGGGGAATTGACGAGCAGTACTTC. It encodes CASSLLTSGGIDEQYF.

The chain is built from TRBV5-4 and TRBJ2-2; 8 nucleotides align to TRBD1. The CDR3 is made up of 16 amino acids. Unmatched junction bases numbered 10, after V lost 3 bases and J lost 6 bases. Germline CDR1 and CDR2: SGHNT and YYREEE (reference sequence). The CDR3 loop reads CASSSVDREDAGELFF. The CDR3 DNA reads TGTGCCAGCAGCTCGGTGGACAGGGAAGATGCCGGGGAGCTGTTTTTT. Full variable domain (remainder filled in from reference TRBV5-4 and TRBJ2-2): ETGVTQSPTHLIKTRGQQVTLRCSSQSGHNTVSWYQQALGQGPQFIFQYYREEENGRGNFPPRFSGLQFPNYSSELNVNALELDDSALYLCASSSVDREDAGELFFGEGSRLTVL.

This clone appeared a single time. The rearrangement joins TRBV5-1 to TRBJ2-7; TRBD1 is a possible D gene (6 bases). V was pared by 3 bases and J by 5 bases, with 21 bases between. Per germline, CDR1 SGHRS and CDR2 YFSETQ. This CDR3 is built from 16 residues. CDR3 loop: CASSWNQIKQGNEQYF. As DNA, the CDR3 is TGCGCCAGCAGCTGGAACCAGATAAAACAGGGCAACGAGCAGTACTTC.

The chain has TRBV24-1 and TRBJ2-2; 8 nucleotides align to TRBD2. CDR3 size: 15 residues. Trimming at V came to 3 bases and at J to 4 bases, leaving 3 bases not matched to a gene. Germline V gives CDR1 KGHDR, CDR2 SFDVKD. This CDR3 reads CATSDGLAGTGELFF. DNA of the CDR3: TGTGCCACCAGTGATGGCCTAGCGGGCACCGGGGAGCTGTTTTTT.

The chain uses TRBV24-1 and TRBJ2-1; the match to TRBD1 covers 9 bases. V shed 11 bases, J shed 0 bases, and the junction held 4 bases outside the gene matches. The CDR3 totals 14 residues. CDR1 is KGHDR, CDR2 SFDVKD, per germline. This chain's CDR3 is CAMTGGCSYNEQFF. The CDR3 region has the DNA TGTGCCATGACAGGGGGATGCTCCTACAATGAGCAGTTCTTC.

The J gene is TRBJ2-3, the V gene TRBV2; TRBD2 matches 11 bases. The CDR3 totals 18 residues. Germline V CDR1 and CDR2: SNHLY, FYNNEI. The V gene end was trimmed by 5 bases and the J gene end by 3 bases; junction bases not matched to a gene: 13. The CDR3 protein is CASSYRTSGGPQTDTQYF. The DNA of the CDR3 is TGTGCCAGCAGTTACCGCACTAGCGGGGGACCCCAAACAGATACGCAGTATTTT.

For the CDR3, the DNA is TGCGCCAGCAGCCCCGGGACTAGCGGCCACACCGGGGAGCTGTTTTTT. Translating gives CASSPGTSGHTGELFF. The J gene is TRBJ2-2, the V gene TRBV5-1, with 11 nucleotides matching TRBD2. The CDR3 is 16 amino acids. With V trimmed by 4 bases and J by 3 bases, 5 bases remained unmatched. Per the germline V gene, CDR1 is SGHRS and CDR2 is YFSETQ. The variable domain in full, completed from reference TRBV5-1 and TRBJ2-2, reads KAGVTQTPRYLIKTRGQQVTLSCSPISGHRSVSWYQQTPGQGLQFLFEYFSETQRNKGNFPGRFSGRQFSNSRSEMNVSTLELGDSALYLCASSPGTSGHTGELFFGEGSRLTVL.

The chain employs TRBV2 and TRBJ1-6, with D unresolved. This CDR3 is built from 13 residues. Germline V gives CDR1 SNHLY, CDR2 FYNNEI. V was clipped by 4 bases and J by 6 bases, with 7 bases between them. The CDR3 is CASSGEGNSPLHF. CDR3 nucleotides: TGTGCCAGCAGTGGGGAGGGTAATTCACCCCTCCACTTT.

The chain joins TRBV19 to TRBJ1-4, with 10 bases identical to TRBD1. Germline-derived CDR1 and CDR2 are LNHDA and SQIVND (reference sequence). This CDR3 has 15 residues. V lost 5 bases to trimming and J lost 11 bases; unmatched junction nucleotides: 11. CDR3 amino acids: CASSDVGQGIEKLFF. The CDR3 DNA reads TGTGCCAGTAGTGATGTGGGACAGGGGATTGAGAAACTGTTTTTT.

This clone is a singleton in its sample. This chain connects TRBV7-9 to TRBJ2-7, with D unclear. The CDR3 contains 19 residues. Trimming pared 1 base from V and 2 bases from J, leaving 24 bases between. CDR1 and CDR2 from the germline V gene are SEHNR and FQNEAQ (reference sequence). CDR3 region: CASSLDPSSLSRLTYEQYF. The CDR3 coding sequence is TGTGCCAGCAGCTTAGACCCATCTTCATTAAGCAGGTTGACCTACGAGCAGTACTTC.

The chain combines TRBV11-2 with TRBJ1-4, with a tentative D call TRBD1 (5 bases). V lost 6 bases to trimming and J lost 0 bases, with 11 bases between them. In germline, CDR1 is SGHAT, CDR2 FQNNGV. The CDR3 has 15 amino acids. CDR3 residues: CASSGQYATNEKLFF. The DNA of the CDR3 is TGTGCCAGCAGTGGACAATACGCAACTAATGAAAAACTGTTTTTT.

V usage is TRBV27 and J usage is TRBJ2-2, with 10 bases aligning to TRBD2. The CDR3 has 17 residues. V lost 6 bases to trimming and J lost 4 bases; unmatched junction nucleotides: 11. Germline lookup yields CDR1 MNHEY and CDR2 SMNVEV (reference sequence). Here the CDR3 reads CASSPTSSGGVTGELFF. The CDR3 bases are TGTGCCAGCAGCCCCACGTCAAGCGGGGGGGTCACCGGGGAGCTGTTTTTT.

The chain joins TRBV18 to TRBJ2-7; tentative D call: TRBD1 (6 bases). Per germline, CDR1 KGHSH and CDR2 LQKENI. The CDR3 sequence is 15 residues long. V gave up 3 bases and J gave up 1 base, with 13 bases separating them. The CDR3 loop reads CASSPGTLGSYEQYF. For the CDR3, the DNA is TGTGCCAGCTCACCTGGGACACTGGGGTCCTACGAGCAGTACTTC.

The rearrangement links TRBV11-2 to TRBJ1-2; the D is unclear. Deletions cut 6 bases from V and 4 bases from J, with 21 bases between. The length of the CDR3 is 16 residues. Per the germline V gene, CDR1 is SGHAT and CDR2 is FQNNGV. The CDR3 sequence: CASRAIRNPGPYGYTF. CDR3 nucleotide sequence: TGTGCCAGCAGGGCTATAAGGAATCCGGGTCCCTATGGCTACACCTTC.

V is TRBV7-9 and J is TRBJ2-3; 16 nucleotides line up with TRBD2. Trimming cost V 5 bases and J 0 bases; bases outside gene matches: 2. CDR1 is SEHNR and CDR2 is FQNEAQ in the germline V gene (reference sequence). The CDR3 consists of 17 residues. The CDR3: CASSPGLAGGSTDTQYF. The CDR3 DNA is TGTGCCAGCAGCCCGGGACTAGCGGGGGGGAGCACAGATACGCAGTATTTT.

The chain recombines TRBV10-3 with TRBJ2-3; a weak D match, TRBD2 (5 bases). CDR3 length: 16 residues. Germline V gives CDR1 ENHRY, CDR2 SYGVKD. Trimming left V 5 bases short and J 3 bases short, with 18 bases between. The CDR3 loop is CAISPTRELLTDTQYF. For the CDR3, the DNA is TGTGCCATCAGTCCAACGAGGGAGTTACTAACAGATACGCAGTATTTT.

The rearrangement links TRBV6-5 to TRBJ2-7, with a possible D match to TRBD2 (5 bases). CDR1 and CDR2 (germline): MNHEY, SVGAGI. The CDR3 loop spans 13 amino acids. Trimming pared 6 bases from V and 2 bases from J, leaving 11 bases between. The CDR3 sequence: CASRQTSPYEQYF. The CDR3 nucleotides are TGTGCCAGCAGACAAACTAGTCCCTACGAGCAGTACTTC.

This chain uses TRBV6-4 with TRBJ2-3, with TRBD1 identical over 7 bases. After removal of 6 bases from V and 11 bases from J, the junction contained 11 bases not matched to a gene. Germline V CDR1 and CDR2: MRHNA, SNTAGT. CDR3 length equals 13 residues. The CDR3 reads CASSIITGTEQYF. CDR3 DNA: TGTGCCAGCAGCATCATAACCGGGACAGAGCAGTATTTT.

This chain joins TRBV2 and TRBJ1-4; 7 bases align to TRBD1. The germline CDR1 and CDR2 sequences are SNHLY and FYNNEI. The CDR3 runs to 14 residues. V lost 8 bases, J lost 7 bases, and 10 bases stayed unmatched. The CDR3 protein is CASGGQGGGEKLFF. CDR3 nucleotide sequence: TGTGCCAGCGGGGGACAAGGGGGCGGTGAAAAACTGTTTTTT. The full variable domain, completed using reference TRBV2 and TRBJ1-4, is EPEVTQTPSHQVTQMGQEVILRCVPISNHLYFYWYRQILGQKVEFLVSFYNNEISEKSEIFDDQFSVERPDGSNFTLKIRSTKLEDSAMYFCASGGQGGGEKLFFGSGTQLSVL.

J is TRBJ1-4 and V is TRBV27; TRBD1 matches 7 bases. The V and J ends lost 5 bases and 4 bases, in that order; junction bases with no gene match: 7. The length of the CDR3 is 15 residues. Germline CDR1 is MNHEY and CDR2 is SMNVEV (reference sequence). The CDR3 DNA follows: TGTGCCAGCAGTCCTTCTGACAGGGTTAATGAAAAACTGTTTTTT. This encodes CASSPSDRVNEKLFF.

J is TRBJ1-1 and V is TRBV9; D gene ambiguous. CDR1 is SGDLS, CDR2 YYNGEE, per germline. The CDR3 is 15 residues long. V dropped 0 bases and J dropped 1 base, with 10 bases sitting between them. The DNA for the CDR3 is TGTGCCAGCAGCGTAGCCCCCGGGAGGAACACTGAAGCTTTCTTT. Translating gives CASSVAPGRNTEAFF.